This T cell receptor (beta chain) was sequenced for a study of a mutant IDH1 vaccine in newly diagnosed glioma. Time point: week 5, during vaccination. All doses held 300 ug of mutant IDH1 20-mer peptide, with topical imiquimod. Profiled with immunoSEQ multiplex PCR; TCRdb holds only in-frame clones, not every one. The sample contains 12,000 or so clones, around nine tenths of which appear only once. After removal of 6 bases from V and 3 bases from J, the junction contained 3 bases not matched to a gene. The CDR3 extends over 14 amino acids. Germline values: CDR1 MNHNS, CDR2 SASEGT. About this clone itself: What it binds is unknown.

Sequences were derived from PBMCs, sampled from a glioma patient whose treatment included an IDH1 peptide vaccine. The clonotype originates from a woman in her forties with glioma. Some clones in this sample may be carry-over from other donors' samples. The chain joins TRBV6-1 to TRBJ2-5, with 11 bases fitting TRBD2. CDR3 amino acids: CASRLTSGKETQYF. CDR3 DNA sequence: TGTGCCAGCAGGCTGACTAGCGGGAAAGAGACCCAGTACTTC.